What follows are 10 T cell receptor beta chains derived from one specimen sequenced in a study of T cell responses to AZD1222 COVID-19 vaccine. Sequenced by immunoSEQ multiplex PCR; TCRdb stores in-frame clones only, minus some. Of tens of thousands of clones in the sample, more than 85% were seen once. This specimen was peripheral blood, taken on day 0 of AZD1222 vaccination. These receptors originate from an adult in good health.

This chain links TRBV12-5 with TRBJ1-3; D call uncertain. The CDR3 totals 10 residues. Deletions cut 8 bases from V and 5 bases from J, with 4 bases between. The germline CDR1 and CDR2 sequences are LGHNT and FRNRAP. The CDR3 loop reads CASQRNTIYF. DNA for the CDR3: TGTGCTAGTCAAAGAAACACCATATATTTT.

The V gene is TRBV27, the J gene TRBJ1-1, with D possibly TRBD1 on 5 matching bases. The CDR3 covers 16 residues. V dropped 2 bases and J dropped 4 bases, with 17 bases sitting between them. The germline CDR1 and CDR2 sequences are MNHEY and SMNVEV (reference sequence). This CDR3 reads CASSLRGGGGSTEAFF. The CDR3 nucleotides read TGTGCCAGCAGTTTAAGGGGTGGGGGTGGAAGCACTGAAGCTTTCTTT.

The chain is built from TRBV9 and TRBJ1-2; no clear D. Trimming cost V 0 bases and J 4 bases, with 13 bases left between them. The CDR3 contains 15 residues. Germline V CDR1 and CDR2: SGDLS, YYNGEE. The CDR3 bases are TGTGCCAGCAGCGTAGAAGAGTCCCGGGGCTATGGCTACACCTTC. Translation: CASSVEESRGYGYTF.

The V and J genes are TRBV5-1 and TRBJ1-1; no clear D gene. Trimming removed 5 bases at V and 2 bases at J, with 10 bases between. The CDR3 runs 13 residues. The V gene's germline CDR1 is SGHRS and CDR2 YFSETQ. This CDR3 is CASRLELNTEAFF. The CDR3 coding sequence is TGCGCCAGCAGGCTGGAGCTTAACACTGAAGCTTTCTTT.

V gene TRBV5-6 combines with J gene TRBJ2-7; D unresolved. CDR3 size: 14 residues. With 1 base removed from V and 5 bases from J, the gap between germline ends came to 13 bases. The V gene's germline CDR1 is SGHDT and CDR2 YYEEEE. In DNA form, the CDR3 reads TGTGCCAGCAGCTTGATTGGGATTTCGCACGAGCAGTACTTC. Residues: CASSLIGISHEQYF.

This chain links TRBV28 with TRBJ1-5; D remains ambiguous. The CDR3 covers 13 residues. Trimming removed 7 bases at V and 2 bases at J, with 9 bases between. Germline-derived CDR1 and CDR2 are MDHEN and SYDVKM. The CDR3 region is CASTPNGNQPQHF. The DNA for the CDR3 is TGTGCCAGCACCCCTAATGGCAATCAGCCCCAGCATTTT.

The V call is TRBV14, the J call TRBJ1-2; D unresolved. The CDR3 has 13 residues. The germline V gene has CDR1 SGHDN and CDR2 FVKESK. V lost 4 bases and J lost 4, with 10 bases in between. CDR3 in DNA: TGTGCCAGCAGCCTCGGACTGGCCTATGGCTACACCTTC. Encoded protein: CASSLGLAYGYTF.

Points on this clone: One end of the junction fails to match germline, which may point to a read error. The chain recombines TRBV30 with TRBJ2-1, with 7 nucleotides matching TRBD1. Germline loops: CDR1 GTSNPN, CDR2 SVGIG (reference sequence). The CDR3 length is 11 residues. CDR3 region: CAWSVQGTWVF. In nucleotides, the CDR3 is TGTGCCTGGAGTGTACAGGGGACGTGGGTCTTC.

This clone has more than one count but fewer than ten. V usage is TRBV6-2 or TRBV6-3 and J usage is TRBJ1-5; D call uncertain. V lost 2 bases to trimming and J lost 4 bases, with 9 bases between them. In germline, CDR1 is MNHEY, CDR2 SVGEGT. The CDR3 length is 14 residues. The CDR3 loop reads CASSYGTENQPQHF. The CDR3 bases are TGTGCCAGCAGTTACGGAACAGAGAATCAGCCCCAGCATTTT.

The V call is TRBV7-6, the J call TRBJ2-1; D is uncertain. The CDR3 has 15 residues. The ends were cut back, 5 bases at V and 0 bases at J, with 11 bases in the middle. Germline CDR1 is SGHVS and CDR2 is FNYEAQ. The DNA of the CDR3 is TGTGCCAGCAGCCCCTCTTCCAGCTCCTACAATGAGCAGTTCTTC. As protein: CASSPSSSSYNEQFF.